This T cell receptor beta chain was captured in a study of T cell responses to AZD1222 COVID-19 vaccine. Study context: Pooling of second doses given at about 4 or about 12 weeks was done.

The method was immunoSEQ multiplex PCR; TCRdb's version includes in-frame clones alone and lacks a portion of them. The sample has 140,000 or so clones; 92% are singletons. Study conclusions and caveats: Of the AZD1222 recipients, only five to seven were seropositive at baseline.

Comment on this clone: Its cognate antigen is unknown.

This sample comprised peripheral blood, obtained on day 0 of AZD1222 vaccination. The clonotype originates from an adult in good health.

CDR3 nucleotide sequence: TGTGCCAGCAGTGACAGGCAGCTCTCCTACGAGCAGTACTTC. Residues: CASSDRQLSYEQYF. The gene calls are TRBV6-4 and TRBJ2-7; D is undetermined. V lost 2 bases and J lost 0, with 8 bases in between. This CDR3 has 14 amino acids. Germline assignment: CDR1 MRHNA and CDR2 SNTAGT.